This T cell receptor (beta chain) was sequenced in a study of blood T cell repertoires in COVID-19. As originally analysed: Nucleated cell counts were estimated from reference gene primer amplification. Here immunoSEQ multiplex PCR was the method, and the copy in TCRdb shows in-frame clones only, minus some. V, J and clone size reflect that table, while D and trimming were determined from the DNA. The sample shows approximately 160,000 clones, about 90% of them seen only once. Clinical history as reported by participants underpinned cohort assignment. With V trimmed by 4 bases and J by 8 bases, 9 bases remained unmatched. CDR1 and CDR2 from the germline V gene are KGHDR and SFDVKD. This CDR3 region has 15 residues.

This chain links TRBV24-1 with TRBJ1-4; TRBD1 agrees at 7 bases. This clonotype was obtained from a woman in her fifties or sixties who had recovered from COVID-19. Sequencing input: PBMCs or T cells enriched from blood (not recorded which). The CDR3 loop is CATSDSGTDFEKLFF. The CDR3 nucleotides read TGTGCCACCAGTGACTCCGGGACAGACTTCGAAAAACTGTTTTTT.